This T cell receptor beta chain is from a study of blood T cell repertoires in COVID-19. Overall study context: The study drew acute and convalescent COVID-19 samples from the United States, Italy and Spain. Sample material is recorded as cDNA or gDNA derived from T cells, B-cell-depleted T cells, or PBMCs.

Germline V gene data show CDR1 as KGHDR and CDR2 as SFDVKD. V lost 6 bases, J lost 3 bases, and 18 bases lay in between. The CDR3 consists of 16 residues. As processed by the authors: Reference gene primers were amplified, and this amplification served to estimate nucleated cell counts. Data came from immunoSEQ multiplex PCR; TCRdb stores just in-frame clones and leaves some out. The V and J calls and clone size come from that table; D and trimming were worked out from the DNA. The table shows 95,000 to 150,000 clones, with roughly 87% occurring only once. The source material was peripheral blood. The chain uses TRBV24-1 and TRBJ2-3; TRBD2 might be the D (5 bases). The sequence was obtained from an older man with acute or convalescent COVID-19. CDR3 DNA: TGTGCCACCAGTTCCCGCGCCCCAGGCGGGACAGATACGCAGTATTTT. It codes for CATSSRAPGGTDTQYF.